This TCR beta chain is from a study of blood T cells in healthy people across ages. Germline V gene lookup returns CDR1 LGHNA and CDR2 YSLEER. This CDR3 spans 15 amino acids. V dropped 2 bases and J dropped 2 bases, with 12 bases sitting between them. For the second PCR, which ran for 7 to 11 cycles, a sample-barcoded 5' primer and a J-beta primer mix were used. TCRdb processed the 5' RACE reads anew with MiXCR; each CDR3 protein has one entry. The top ten hold 23% of the sample, which has some 1.8 million distinct CDR3 sequences, about 39% seen once. The receptor comes from a human donor in good health. The sample comprised blood. The chain carries TRBV4-3 and TRBJ1-1; D possibly corresponds to TRBD1 (5 bases). CDR3 bases: TGCGCCAGCAGCCAACTGGGGCAAGGAAACACTGAAGCTTTCTTT. Amino acid sequence: CASSQLGQGNTEAFF.